Shown below are 15 T cell receptor beta chains from a single sample sequenced in a study of T cell responses to AZD1222 COVID-19 vaccine. This table comes from immunoSEQ multiplex PCR, and its TCRdb copy is limited to in-frame clones, with some not included. This table has about 130,000 clones, approximately 92% appearing once. Material: peripheral blood, obtained 28 days after the second AZD1222 dose. These receptors all stem from an adult who received the AZD1222 COVID-19 vaccine.

The chain carries TRBV7-2 and TRBJ1-1; TRBD1 might be the D (6 bases). Trimming removed 5 bases at V and 4 bases at J, with 11 bases between. The V gene's germline CDR1 is SGHTA and CDR2 FQGNSA. CDR3 length equals 13 residues. CDR3 sequence reads: CASSQGTTTEAFF. The CDR3 nucleotides read TGTGCCAGCAGCCAGGGGACGACCACTGAAGCTTTCTTT.

This chain uses TRBV9 with TRBJ1-3, with D unclear. The CDR3 length is 15 residues. Deletions cut 0 bases from V and 7 bases from J, with 14 bases between. CDR1 SGDLS and CDR2 YYNGEE come from the germline V gene. The DNA for the CDR3 is TGTGCCAGCAGCGTAGCCGGAGGGTCGGAGAACACCATATATTTT. As protein: CASSVAGGSENTIYF.

This clone has a single count. This CDR3 is CASSLVAGDSYEQYF. The CDR3 DNA reads TGTGCCAGCAGCTTAGTTGCGGGGGACTCCTACGAGCAGTACTTC. The genes are TRBV7-2 and TRBJ2-7, with 7 bases identical to TRBD2. The length of the CDR3 is 15 residues. The trim removed 1 base at V and 0 bases at J, leaving 3 bases unmatched. Germline values: CDR1 SGHTA, CDR2 FQGNSA.

J is TRBJ1-5 and V is TRBV3-1 (or the pseudogene TRBV3-2); 9 nucleotides match TRBD1. The CDR3 covers 16 residues. Germline lookup yields CDR1 LGHDT and CDR2 YNNKEL (reference sequence). V lost 1 base to trimming and J lost 4 bases; unmatched junction nucleotides: 5. CDR3 coding DNA: TGTGCCAGCAGCCAAGGACCGGGACAGGGTAATCAGCCCCAGCATTTT. It encodes CASSQGPGQGNQPQHF.

This rearrangement joins TRBV12-3 or TRBV12-4 to TRBJ2-1; no firm D call. V lost 1 base and J lost 7, with 5 bases in between. This CDR3 contains 12 residues. The chain's CDR3 is CASSLGRNEQFF. The CDR3 DNA reads as TGTGCCAGCAGTTTAGGCAGAAATGAGCAGTTCTTC.

The rearrangement uses TRBV5-1 and TRBJ1-2; D may be TRBD1 (5 bases). Deletions cut 1 base from V and 3 bases from J, with 10 bases between. This CDR3 contains 14 residues. CDR1 is SGHRS and CDR2 is YFSETQ in the germline V gene. CDR3 DNA: TGCGCCAGCAGCTTGCAGGGTCTCGACTATGGCTACACCTTC. Amino acids: CASSLQGLDYGYTF.

As concerns this clone: Compared with germline, one end of the junction differs, possibly owing to a read error. The genes are TRBV27 and TRBJ1-5, with 7 bases matching TRBD1. The CDR3 spans 15 residues. Germline V gene sequence: CDR1 MNHEY, CDR2 SMNVEV (reference sequence). This CDR3 reads CATSRTGYSNQPQHF. CDR3 nucleotides: TGTGCCACCAGTCGGACAGGCTATAGCAATCAGCCCCAGCATTTT.

The rearrangement links TRBV11-3 to TRBJ2-1; no reliable D call. The CDR3 length is 11 residues. Germline CDR1 SGHNT, CDR2 YENEEA. V dropped 4 bases and J dropped 9 bases, with 7 bases sitting between them. The CDR3 reads CASSSLGEQFF. For the CDR3, the DNA is TGTGCCAGCAGCTCTCTGGGTGAGCAGTTCTTC.

V is TRBV6-5 and J is TRBJ2-4; 12 nucleotides match TRBD2. This CDR3 spans 15 amino acids. Germline V CDR1 and CDR2: MNHEY, SVGAGI. V dropped 6 bases and J dropped 3; count of bases not matched to a gene: 3. Here the CDR3 reads CASRGLAGYKNIQYF. CDR3 DNA sequence: TGTGCCAGCAGAGGACTAGCGGGGTACAAAAACATTCAGTACTTC.

Details on this clone: Other DNA sequences in the same sample also yield this CDR3. The rearrangement links TRBV5-1 to TRBJ1-2; 9 positions agree with TRBD1. Trimming took 3 bases from V and 3 from J; bases not matched to a gene: 3. The CDR3 sequence is 14 residues long. CDR1 SGHRS and CDR2 YFSETQ come from the germline V gene. This CDR3 is CASSSTGGDYGYTF. The CDR3 nucleotides are TGCGCCAGCAGCTCGACAGGGGGGGACTATGGCTACACCTTC.

CDR3 protein: CASSLGSGRGEKLFF. The DNA of the CDR3 is TGTGCCAGCAGCTTGGGGTCGGGTAGGGGCGAAAAACTGTTTTTT. The V call is TRBV7-9, the J call TRBJ1-4; tentative D call: TRBD1 (5 bases). In germline, CDR1 is SEHNR, CDR2 FQNEAQ (reference sequence). Trimming pared 3 bases from V and 8 bases from J, leaving 16 bases between. The CDR3 consists of 15 residues.

V usage is TRBV3-1 (or the pseudogene TRBV3-2) and J usage is TRBJ2-2; D not certain. Germline lookup yields CDR1 LGHDT and CDR2 YNNKEL (reference sequence). V was cut by 1 base and J by 4 bases, with 7 bases left in between. CDR3 size: 14 residues. For the CDR3, the DNA is TGTGCCAGCAGCCAAGTACCTGCCACCGGGGAGCTGTTTTTT. It is translated as CASSQVPATGELFF.

The chain couples TRBV5-8 to TRBJ2-1; D is unresolved. In germline, CDR1 is SGHTS, CDR2 YDEGEE. V lost 2 bases and J lost 2, with 8 bases in between. The CDR3 sequence is 14 residues long. Here the CDR3 reads CASSFGNAYNEQFF. CDR3 nucleotides: TGTGCCAGCAGCTTTGGTAACGCCTACAATGAGCAGTTCTTC.

The genes are TRBV19 and TRBJ1-4; 9 bases match TRBD1. The trim removed 5 bases at V and 10 bases at J, leaving 11 bases unmatched. CDR3 length equals 15 residues. Germline CDR1 is LNHDA and CDR2 is SQIVND (reference sequence). The CDR3 sequence: CASSPSGQGASKLFF. CDR3 sequence (DNA): TGTGCCAGTAGTCCGTCGGGACAGGGCGCGTCAAAACTGTTTTTT.

The chain recombines TRBV5-6 with TRBJ1-1; possible D gene TRBD1, 5 bases. CDR1 SGHDT and CDR2 YYEEEE come from the germline V gene. V lost 4 bases to trimming and J lost 5 bases, with 18 bases between them. The CDR3 contains 15 residues. For the CDR3, the DNA is TGTGCCAGCAGCGCACCGGGACTTATAGGTACTGAAGCTTTCTTT. Protein sequence: CASSAPGLIGTEAFF.